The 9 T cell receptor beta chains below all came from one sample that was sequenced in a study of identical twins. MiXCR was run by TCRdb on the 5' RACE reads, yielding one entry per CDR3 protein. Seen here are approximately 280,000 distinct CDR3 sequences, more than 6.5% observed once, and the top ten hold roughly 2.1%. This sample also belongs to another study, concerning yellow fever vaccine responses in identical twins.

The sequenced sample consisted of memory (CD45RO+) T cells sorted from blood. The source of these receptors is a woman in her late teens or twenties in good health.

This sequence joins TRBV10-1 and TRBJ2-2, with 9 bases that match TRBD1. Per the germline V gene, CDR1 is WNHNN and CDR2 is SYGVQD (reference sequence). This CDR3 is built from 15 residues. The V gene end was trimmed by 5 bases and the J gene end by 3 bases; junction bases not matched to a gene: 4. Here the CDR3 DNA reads TGCGCCAGCAGTCTACGGACAGGGGACACCGGGGAGCTGTTTTTT. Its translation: CASSLRTGDTGELFF.

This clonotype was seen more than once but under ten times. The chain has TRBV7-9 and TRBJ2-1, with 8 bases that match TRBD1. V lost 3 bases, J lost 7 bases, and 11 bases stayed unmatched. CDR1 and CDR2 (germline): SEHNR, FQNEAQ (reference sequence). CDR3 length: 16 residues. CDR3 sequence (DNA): TGTGCCAGCAGCTTCCCTAGACAGGGGAGGAGGAATGAGCAGTTCTTC. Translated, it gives CASSFPRQGRRNEQFF.

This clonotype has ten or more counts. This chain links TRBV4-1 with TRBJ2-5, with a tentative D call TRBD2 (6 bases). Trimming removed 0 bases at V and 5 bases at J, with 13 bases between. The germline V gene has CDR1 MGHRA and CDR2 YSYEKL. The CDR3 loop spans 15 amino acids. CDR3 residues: CASSQEVQGRETQYF. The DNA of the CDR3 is TGCGCCAGCAGCCAAGAGGTCCAAGGGAGGGAGACCCAGTACTTC.

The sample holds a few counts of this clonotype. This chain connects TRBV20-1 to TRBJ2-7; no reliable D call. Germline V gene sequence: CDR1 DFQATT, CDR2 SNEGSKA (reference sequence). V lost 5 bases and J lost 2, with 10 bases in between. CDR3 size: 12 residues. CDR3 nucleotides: TGCAGTGCTCTAAATTCGCCCTACGAGCAGTACTTC. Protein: CSALNSPYEQYF.

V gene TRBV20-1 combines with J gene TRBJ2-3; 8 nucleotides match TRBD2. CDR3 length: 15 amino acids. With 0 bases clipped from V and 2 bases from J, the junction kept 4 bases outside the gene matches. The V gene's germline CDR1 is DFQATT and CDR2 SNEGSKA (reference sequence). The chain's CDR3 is CSARDGAGATDTQYF. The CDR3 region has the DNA TGCAGTGCTAGAGATGGAGCGGGGGCCACAGATACGCAGTATTTT.

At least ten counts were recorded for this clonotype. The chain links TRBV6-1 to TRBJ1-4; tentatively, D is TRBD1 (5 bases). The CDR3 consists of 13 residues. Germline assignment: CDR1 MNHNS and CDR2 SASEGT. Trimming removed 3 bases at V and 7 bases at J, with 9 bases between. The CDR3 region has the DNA TGTGCCAGCAGTGAGGGGGGTTCTGAAAAACTGTTTTTT. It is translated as CASSEGGSEKLFF.

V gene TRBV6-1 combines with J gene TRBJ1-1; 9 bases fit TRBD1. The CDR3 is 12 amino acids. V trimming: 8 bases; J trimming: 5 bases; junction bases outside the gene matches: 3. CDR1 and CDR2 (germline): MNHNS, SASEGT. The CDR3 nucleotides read TGTGCCAGCCACAGGGGGCCAACTGAAGCTTTCTTT. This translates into CASHRGPTEAFF.

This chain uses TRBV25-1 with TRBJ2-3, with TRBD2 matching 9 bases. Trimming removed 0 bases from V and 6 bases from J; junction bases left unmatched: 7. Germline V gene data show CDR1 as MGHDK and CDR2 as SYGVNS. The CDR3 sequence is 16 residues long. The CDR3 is CASSEYGASGMDTQYF. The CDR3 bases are TGTGCCAGCAGTGAATACGGAGCTAGCGGGATGGATACGCAGTATTTT.

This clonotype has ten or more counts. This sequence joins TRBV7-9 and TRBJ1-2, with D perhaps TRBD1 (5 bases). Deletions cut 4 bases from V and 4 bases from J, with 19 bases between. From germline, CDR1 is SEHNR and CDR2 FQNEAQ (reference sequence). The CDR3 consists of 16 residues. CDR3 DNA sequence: TGTGCCAGCAGCTCCGTCGCCCCACCCGGGGGCTATGGCTACACCTTC. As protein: CASSSVAPPGGYGYTF.